The T cell receptor beta chain under discussion was sequenced for a study of blood T cell repertoires in COVID-19. Looking at the study overall: PBMCs, B-cell-depleted T cells, or T cells were the source of the cDNA or gDNA that made up the material.

This clone was detected only a few times. Sequencing was performed with immunoSEQ multiplex PCR; in TCRdb, only in-frame clones are kept and a portion is missing. The data contain over 130,000 clones, 60% to 80% of them singletons. V was clipped by 4 bases and J by 0 bases, with 14 bases between them. This CDR3 is built from 16 residues. Per germline, CDR1 SGHRS and CDR2 YFSETQ. Participants were aged roughly 18 to 89 years from approximately 25 US areas. Before being deemed recovered, Cohort 3 donors had two negative PCRs, clearance, or symptom resolution. The sequenced sample consisted of PBMCs or T cells enriched from blood (not recorded which). The chain employs TRBV5-1 and TRBJ1-3, with D unresolved. The clonotype comes from a woman aged 50 to 65 who had recovered from COVID-19. CDR3 loop: CASSPMGSSSGNTIYF. DNA for the CDR3: TGCGCCAGCAGCCCAATGGGCAGCAGCTCTGGAAACACCATATATTTT. The whole variable domain, filled in from reference TRBV5-1 and TRBJ1-3, reads KAGVTQTPRYLIKTRGQQVTLSCSPISGHRSVSWYQQTPGQGLQFLFEYFSETQRNKGNFPGRFSGRQFSNSRSEMNVSTLELGDSALYLCASSPMGSSSGNTIYFGEGSWLTVV.